The source of this T cell receptor beta chain is a study of shared clonotypes between healthy human individuals. Overall study: With ages of 18 to 49, the donors were a couple of women and a few men.

With regard to this clone: Its antigen is undetermined.

Study-level points and caveats: Clonotypes shared by all four donors outscored non-shared clonotypes in generation probability. The authors sampled blood alone, and tissue repertoires likely differ. Memory subsets generally showed smaller estimated richness than naive subsets did.

Only in-frame clones appear in the TCRdb table, and some are missing; sequencing was by immunoSEQ multiplex PCR. The repertoire holds roughly 2.4 million clones, with approximately 94% as singletons. Sequencing used naive CD4+ T cells sorted from blood. Subset reported: CD45RA+ positively selected. This clonotype was sampled from a man younger than 35 in good health.

CDR3 sequence: CASSAGRTANTEAFF. In DNA form, the CDR3 reads TGTGCCAGCAGCGCGGGAAGGACAGCGAACACTGAAGCTTTCTTT. The chain couples TRBV9 to TRBJ1-1; tentative D call: TRBD1 (6 bases). Deletions cut 3 bases from V and 1 base from J, with 13 bases between. CDR3 length: 15 amino acids. Germline V lookup: CDR1 SGDLS, CDR2 YYNGEE.